The rows below give T cell receptor beta chains drawn from one sample of a study of control samples from healthy donors and cancer patients. Here immunoSEQ multiplex PCR was the method, and the copy in TCRdb shows in-frame clones only, minus some. Of 75,000 to 95,000 clones listed, around 85% are singletons. Sequenced material: PBMCs. The receptors come from a man between 65 and 85 years old with lung cancer. CDR3s include the opening cysteine and the closing phenylalanine or tryptophan. A D gene is named only where the DNA matches it firmly. Expanded clones are given a class, and other clones once, few, many or no size at all.

CDR3 protein,CDR3 DNA,clone size,D gene,J gene,V gene
CASSPTDRGYGYTF,TGTGCCAGCAGCCCGACGGACAGGGGCTATGGCTACACCTTC,.,TRBD1,TRBJ1-2,TRBV5-6
CASGGGTGYSPLHF,TGTGCCAGCGGAGGAGGGACAGGGTATTCACCCCTCCACTTT,.,TRBD1,TRBJ1-6,TRBV6-5
CASSQGVGSYEQYF,TGTGCCAGCAGCCAAGGGGTTGGCAGCTACGAGCAGTACTTC,few,.,TRBJ2-7,TRBV3-1/TRBV3-2
CAWRDTGRGNTEAFF,TGTGCCTGGAGGGATACAGGGAGGGGGAACACTGAAGCTTTCTTT,few,.,TRBJ1-1,TRBV30
CAISESTSEQYF,TGTGCCATCAGTGAGTCGACATCCGAGCAGTACTTC,.,.,TRBJ2-7,TRBV10-3
CASSLGQGSGNQPQHF,TGTGCCAGCAGCTTAGGACAGGGGTCGGGCAATCAGCCCCAGCATTTT,.,TRBD1,TRBJ1-5,TRBV7-8
CASSLWSGAGNTIYF,TGTGCCAGCAGCTTATGGTCAGGGGCTGGAAACACCATATATTTT,.,.,TRBJ1-3,TRBV7-2
CASSSGRGVQETQYF,TGTGCCAGCAGCTCGGGACGGGGGGTACAAGAGACCCAGTACTTC,.,TRBD2,TRBJ2-5,TRBV7-9
CASSPTGQENTEAFF,TGCGCCAGCAGCCCCACCGGACAGGAGAACACTGAAGCTTTCTTT,.,TRBD1,TRBJ1-1,TRBV5-1
CGSGAWNTGELFF,TGCGGCAGCGGGGCCTGGAACACCGGGGAGCTGTTTTTT,.,TRBD2,TRBJ2-2,TRBV6-5
CASSKQDPIFMQDTQYF,TGTGCCAGCAGCAAGCAAGATCCCATTTTCATGCAAGATACGCAGTATTTT,.,.,TRBJ2-3,TRBV3-1/TRBV3-2
CASSSIQGNNSPLHF,TGTGCCAGTAGCAGTATACAGGGAAATAATTCACCCCTCCACTTT,.,.,TRBJ1-6,TRBV19
CASSLGGQWGYTF,TGTGCCAGCAGTTTGGGGGGACAGTGGGGCTACACCTTC,.,TRBD1,TRBJ1-2,TRBV12-3/TRBV12-4
CASTQGGLGNTEAFF,TGTGCCAGTACCCAGGGAGGGCTGGGGAACACTGAAGCTTTCTTT,.,.,TRBJ1-1,TRBV19
CASSQLQGPKKNIQYF,TGCGCCAGCAGTCAGCTTCAGGGTCCTAAGAAAAACATTCAGTACTTC,.,.,TRBJ2-4,TRBV23-1
CASSWGDNYGYTF,TGTGCCAGCAGCTGGGGGGACAACTATGGCTACACCTTC,.,.,TRBJ1-2,TRBV5-4
CASRGLTAGVKETQYF,TGCGCCAGCAGGGGACTAACAGCGGGGGTAAAAGAGACCCAGTACTTC,.,TRBD2,TRBJ2-5,TRBV10-2
CASSLAAGSYEQYF,TGTGCCAGCAGCTTAGCGGCAGGCTCCTACGAGCAGTACTTC,.,.,TRBJ2-7,TRBV7-8
CASSLTGVGEQYF,TGTGCCAGCAGCTTAACAGGGGTAGGTGAGCAGTACTTC,few,.,TRBJ2-7,TRBV7-3
CASSFPGLAYEQYF,TGTGCCAGCAGCTTTCCGGGACTAGCCTACGAGCAGTACTTC,few,TRBD2,TRBJ2-7,TRBV5-6
CAWTGGVGNTIYF,TGTGCCTGGACAGGGGGAGTTGGAAACACCATATATTTT,.,TRBD1,TRBJ1-3,TRBV30
CASSPLGGGGYNEQFF,TGTGCCAGCAGCCCCCTTGGGGGCGGGGGGTACAATGAGCAGTTCTTC,.,TRBD2,TRBJ2-1,TRBV11-2
CASSIVGRQETQYF,TGTGCCAGTAGTATAGTGGGCCGGCAAGAGACCCAGTACTTC,.,.,TRBJ2-5,TRBV19
CAWSSTATYYEQYF,TGTGCCTGGAGTTCGACAGCTACATACTACGAGCAGTACTTC,.,.,TRBJ2-7,TRBV30
CASSLDRQGASSYEQYF,TGTGCCAGCAGCTTAGACCGACAGGGGGCTAGCTCCTACGAGCAGTACTTC,.,TRBD1,TRBJ2-7,TRBV7-9
CSVALAGGQVTQYF,TGCAGCGTTGCCCTAGCGGGGGGGCAGGTTACGCAGTATTTT,.,TRBD2,TRBJ2-3,TRBV29-1
CASRSGQGSYNEQFF,TGCGCCAGCAGGTCCGGACAGGGCTCCTACAATGAGCAGTTCTTC,.,TRBD1,TRBJ2-1,TRBV5-1
CASGLKTLDRGPMMAQHF,TGTGCTAGTGGTTTGAAGACCCTCGACAGGGGCCCGATGATGGCCCAGCATTTT,.,TRBD1,TRBJ1-5,TRBV12-5
CATRTGGTYEQYF,TGTGCCACCAGGACAGGGGGGACCTACGAGCAGTACTTC,.,TRBD1,TRBJ2-7,TRBV28
CATRAAGGPDTQYF,TGTGCCACCAGAGCAGCGGGGGGCCCAGATACGCAGTATTTT,.,TRBD2,TRBJ2-3,TRBV24-1
CASSVSTGAGTGELFF,TGTGCCAGCAGCGTATCAACGGGGGCAGGCACCGGGGAGCTGTTTTTT,few,.,TRBJ2-2,TRBV9
CASSFEAATGELFF,TGTGCCAGCAGCTTCGAGGCTGCCACCGGGGAGCTGTTTTTT,.,.,TRBJ2-2,TRBV5-7
CASSRGTAGANEQYF,TGCGCCAGCAGCCGAGGGACAGCTGGGGCGAACGAGCAGTACTTC,.,TRBD1,TRBJ2-7,TRBV4-1
CASSVSGGVKTQYF,TGTGCCAGCAGCGTAAGCGGGGGGGTTAAGACCCAGTACTTC,.,TRBD2,TRBJ2-5,TRBV9
CASSFGGYSNQPQHF,TGTGCCAGCAGCTTCGGGGGTTATAGCAATCAGCCCCAGCATTTT,.,.,TRBJ1-5,TRBV11-2
CASSQGPGTNTGELFF,TGCGCCAGCAGCCAGGGTCCTGGGACGAACACCGGGGAGCTGTTTTTT,.,.,TRBJ2-2,TRBV4-1
CASSEAVVGELFF,TGTGCCAGCAGTGAAGCTGTCGTCGGGGAGCTGTTTTTT,few,.,TRBJ2-2,TRBV6-1
CASSSLGGGRLRDNEQFF,TGTGCCAGCAGCTCCCTTGGGGGGGGCCGTTTGAGGGACAATGAGCAGTTCTTC,.,.,TRBJ2-1,TRBV9
CATRQASGNTIYF,TGTGCCACTCGACAGGCCTCTGGAAACACCATATATTTT,.,.,TRBJ1-3,TRBV19
CASSADSTSSYEQYF,TGCGCCAGCAGCGCGGACAGTACTAGCTCCTACGAGCAGTACTTC,.,.,TRBJ2-7,TRBV5-1
CASSLGRNNEQFF,TGTGCCAGCAGCTTGGGGCGTAACAATGAGCAGTTCTTC,few,.,TRBJ2-1,TRBV7-2
CAWSVPRVGALAKNIQYF,TGTGCCTGGAGTGTACCGCGCGTTGGGGCACTGGCCAAAAACATTCAGTACTTC,.,.,TRBJ2-4,TRBV30
CASSLDIIYNEQFF,TGCGCCAGCAGCTTGGACATTATCTACAATGAGCAGTTCTTC,.,.,TRBJ2-1,TRBV5-1
CASRLTGTGGGETQYF,TGCGCCAGCAGACTAACCGGGACAGGGGGCGGGGAGACCCAGTACTTC,.,TRBD1,TRBJ2-5,TRBV5-1
CASSRTSGVTDTQYF,TGTGCCAGCAGTCGGACTAGCGGGGTCACAGATACGCAGTATTTT,.,TRBD2,TRBJ2-3,TRBV6-5
CAWSRTEGARDYGYTF,TGTGCCTGGAGTCGTACCGAGGGGGCTCGTGACTATGGCTACACCTTC,.,TRBD1,TRBJ1-2,TRBV30
CASSLARSRTGELFF,TGTGCCAGCAGCTTAGCGAGAAGCCGAACCGGGGAGCTGTTTTTT,.,.,TRBJ2-2,TRBV7-2
CSVGTSGVGQETQYF,TGCAGCGTTGGGACTAGCGGGGTGGGGCAAGAGACCCAGTACTTC,.,TRBD2,TRBJ2-5,TRBV29-1
CAWSAGSNQPQHF,TGTGCCTGGAGTGCCGGCTCTAATCAGCCCCAGCATTTT,.,.,TRBJ1-5,TRBV30
CASTVGTSGGRDEQFF,TGCGCCAGCACAGTCGGGACTAGCGGGGGCAGGGATGAGCAGTTCTTC,few,TRBD2,TRBJ2-1,TRBV10-2